One T cell receptor (beta chain) is described in this entry. The source of the sample is a study of tumor and adjacent non-tumor tissue in lung cancer. TCRbeta libraries were built with three rounds of nested PCR, modified from ARM-PCR. TCRdb reanalysed the multiplex PCR reads using MiXCR and keeps one entry per CDR3 protein. This sample has 100,000 to 120,000 distinct CDR3 sequences, with over 70% found just once. CDR1 and CDR2 (germline): MNHNS, SASEGT. V lost 11 bases and J 9 bases, leaving 14 bases between the germline ends. The CDR3 sequence is 11 residues long. No cell sorting was done before RNA was extracted from the tissue.

Sequenced input: lung tumor tissue. V usage is TRBV6-1 and J usage is TRBJ1-5; D not certain. This receptor was identified in an older man with non-small cell lung cancer. In nucleotides, the CDR3 is TGTGCCTGCATCAGGAACGGGCCCCAGCATTTT. It specifies CACIRNGPQHF.